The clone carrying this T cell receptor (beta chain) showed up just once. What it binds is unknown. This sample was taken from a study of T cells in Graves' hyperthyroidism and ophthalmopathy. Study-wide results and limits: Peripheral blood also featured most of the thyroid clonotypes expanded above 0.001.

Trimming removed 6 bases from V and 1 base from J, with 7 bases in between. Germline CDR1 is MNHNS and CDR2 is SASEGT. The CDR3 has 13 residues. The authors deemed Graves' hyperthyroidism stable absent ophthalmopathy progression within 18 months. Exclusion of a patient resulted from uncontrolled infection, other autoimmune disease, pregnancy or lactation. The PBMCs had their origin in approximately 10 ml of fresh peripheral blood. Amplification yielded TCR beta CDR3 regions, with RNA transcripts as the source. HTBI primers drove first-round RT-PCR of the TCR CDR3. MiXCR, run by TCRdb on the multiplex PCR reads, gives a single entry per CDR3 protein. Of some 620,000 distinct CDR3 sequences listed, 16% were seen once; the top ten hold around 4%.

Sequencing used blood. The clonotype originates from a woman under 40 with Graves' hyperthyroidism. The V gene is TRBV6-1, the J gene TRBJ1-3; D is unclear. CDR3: CASRVGSGNTIYF. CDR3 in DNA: TGTGCCAGCAGGGTCGGATCTGGAAACACCATATATTTT.